These 9 T cell receptor beta chains originate from one sample sequenced in a study of blood T cell repertoires in COVID-19. Generated by immunoSEQ multiplex PCR, the TCRdb table keeps only in-frame clones and is missing some. This table holds 200,000 to 300,000 clones, 70% to 90% found once. The sequenced sample was peripheral blood. The receptors were gathered from a woman aged 55-69 years with active or convalescent COVID-19.

The V gene is TRBV27, the J gene TRBJ2-7; D uncertain. The germline V and J ends were trimmed by 5 bases and 6 bases, with 8 bases remaining between them. CDR3 size: 11 residues. Germline V gene lookup returns CDR1 MNHEY and CDR2 SMNVEV (reference sequence). The CDR3, as DNA: TGTGCCAGCAGTCTAGGAGTCGAGCAGTACTTC. This translates into CASSLGVEQYF.

The chain links TRBV7-8 to TRBJ2-1, with D maybe TRBD1 (6 bases). Germline assignment: CDR1 SGHVS and CDR2 FQNEAQ. V was trimmed by 4 bases and J by 8 bases, leaving 9 bases between them. The CDR3 extends over 12 amino acids. The CDR3 region is CASSSKGDEQFF. For the CDR3, the DNA is TGTGCCAGCAGCTCGAAGGGGGATGAGCAGTTCTTC.

The V and J genes are TRBV3-1 (or the pseudogene TRBV3-2) and TRBJ2-2; a possible D gene is TRBD2 (6 bases). This CDR3 has 16 amino acids. From germline, CDR1 is LGHDT and CDR2 YNNKEL (reference sequence). The V and J ends lost 1 base and 3 bases respectively, with 12 bases between them. The CDR3 nucleotides are TGTGCCAGCAGCCAAGTGGAGGGACGGGACACCGGGGAGCTGTTTTTT. The encoded protein is CASSQVEGRDTGELFF.

The chain combines TRBV6-5 with TRBJ1-5, with 8 positions matching TRBD1. The CDR3 covers 15 residues. After removal of 6 bases from V and 1 base from J, the junction contained 5 bases not matched to a gene. CDR1 and CDR2 (germline): MNHEY, SVGAGI. The CDR3 loop is CASSAQGGSNQPQHF. CDR3 nucleotides: TGTGCCAGCAGCGCACAGGGGGGGAGCAATCAGCCCCAGCATTTT.

The V gene is TRBV5-6, the J gene TRBJ2-3; 7 bases are a match to TRBD2. CDR1 SGHDT and CDR2 YYEEEE come from the germline V gene. The CDR3 is 17 residues long. Trimming removed 4 bases from V and 1 base from J; junction bases left unmatched: 12. CDR3 in amino acids: CASSVEGGVGGTDTQYF. DNA for the CDR3: TGTGCCAGCAGCGTGGAGGGAGGGGTTGGGGGCACAGATACGCAGTATTTT.

This clone came up a few times. The rearrangement links TRBV6-6 to TRBJ2-3; D possibly corresponds to TRBD1 (5 bases). Germline V gene lookup returns CDR1 MNHNY and CDR2 SVGAGI (reference sequence). The V gene lost 0 bases and the J gene lost 4 bases, with 5 bases spanning the gap. This CDR3 comprises 13 residues. CDR3 residues: CASSYSGPDTQYF. The DNA for the CDR3 is TGTGCCAGCAGTTACTCGGGGCCAGATACGCAGTATTTT.

The chain couples TRBV6-5 to TRBJ2-2; D uncertain. This CDR3 is built from 14 residues. The V gene lost 6 bases and the J gene lost 4 bases, with 12 bases spanning the gap. The germline CDR1 and CDR2 sequences are MNHEY and SVGAGI. CDR3 loop: CASRAEHRTGELFF. The CDR3 DNA sequence: TGTGCCAGCAGGGCAGAACACCGCACCGGGGAGCTGTTTTTT.

The chain has TRBV11-1 and TRBJ1-1; possibly TRBD1 for D (6 bases). With 4 bases removed from V and 4 bases from J, the gap between germline ends came to 19 bases. Germline lookup yields CDR1 SGHAT and CDR2 FQDESV (reference sequence). This CDR3 has 16 amino acids. The CDR3 spells CASSSRAQGGGTEAFF. The CDR3, as DNA: TGTGCCAGCAGCTCGAGGGCACAGGGAGGGGGCACTGAAGCTTTCTTT.

The CDR3 reads CASSFGTSGRPDEQYF. DNA of the CDR3: TGCGCCAGCAGCTTTGGGACTAGCGGGAGGCCCGACGAGCAGTACTTC. The chain is built from TRBV5-1 and TRBJ2-7; 15 bases map to TRBD2. CDR3 length: 16 amino acids. V lost 2 bases to trimming and J lost 5 bases; unmatched junction nucleotides: 5. The V gene's germline CDR1 is SGHRS and CDR2 YFSETQ. The variable domain in full, with the rest retrieved from reference TRBV5-1 and TRBJ2-7, is KAGVTQTPRYLIKTRGQQVTLSCSPISGHRSVSWYQQTPGQGLQFLFEYFSETQRNKGNFPGRFSGRQFSNSRSEMNVSTLELGDSALYLCASSFGTSGRPDEQYFGPGTRLTVT.